The rows below give T cell receptor beta chains drawn from one sample of a study of blood T cells in healthy people across ages. TCRdb independently ran MiXCR on the 5' RACE reads; one entry per CDR3 protein. Seen here are roughly 700,000 distinct CDR3 sequences, around half observed once, and the top ten hold 30% to 40%. The specimen sequenced was blood. The receptors shown here come from a woman aged 60-75 years in good health. CDR3s include the opening cysteine and the closing phenylalanine or tryptophan. The D gene is left open where the match is weak. For some rows the clone size is stated as once, few or many, or as a class when expanded; others skip it.

size: -
D: TRBD1
V: TRBV7-6
J: TRBJ2-6
CDR3: CASSSGPGQANSGANVLTF
DNA: TGTGCCAGCAGCTCCGGGCCGGGACAGGCAAACTCTGGGGCCAACGTCCTGACTTTC

size: -
D: TRBD1
V: TRBV20-1
J: TRBJ1-2
CDR3: CSARAAPGQGYGYTF
DNA: TGCAGTGCTAGAGCGGCCCCCGGACAGGGGTATGGCTACACCTTC

size: few
D: TRBD2
V: TRBV4-3
J: TRBJ2-3
CDR3: CASSQVGGLAGVMYF
DNA: TGCGCCAGCAGCCAAGTAGGGGGACTAGCGGGAGTGATGTATTTT

size: many
D: -
V: TRBV29-1
J: TRBJ2-3
CDR3: CSVEGGTDTQYF
DNA: TGCAGCGTTGAAGGGGGCACAGATACGCAGTATTTT

size: once
D: TRBD2
V: TRBV7-3
J: TRBJ2-2
CDR3: CASSPVRAGGTGELFF
DNA: TGTGCCAGCAGCCCTGTACGGGCGGGAGGTACCGGGGAGCTGTTTTTT

size: -
D: -
V: TRBV28
J: TRBJ1-2
CDR3: CASGLDYGYTF
DNA: TGTGCCAGCGGTCTGGACTATGGCTACACCTTC

size: -
D: -
V: TRBV20-1
J: TRBJ2-5
CDR3: CSARVEPGHPIQETQYF
DNA: TGCAGTGCTAGAGTCGAACCGGGACACCCCATACAAGAGACCCAGTACTTC

size: -
D: TRBD1
V: TRBV6-5
J: TRBJ2-1
CDR3: CASRTGGDEQFF
DNA: TGTGCCAGCAGGACAGGGGGCGATGAGCAGTTCTTC

size: -
D: TRBD1
V: TRBV12-5
J: TRBJ2-3
CDR3: CASGTDRGADAQYF
DNA: TGTGCTAGTGGTACCGACAGGGGGGCAGATGCGCAGTATTTT

size: few
D: TRBD2
V: TRBV7-2
J: TRBJ2-7
CDR3: CASRRTSGNSYEQYF
DNA: TGTGCCAGCAGGAGGACTAGCGGGAACTCCTACGAGCAGTACTTC

size: -
D: -
V: TRBV5-1
J: TRBJ2-1
CDR3: CASSLVPRAYNEQFF
DNA: TGCGCCAGCAGCTTGGTGCCTCGAGCCTACAATGAGCAGTTCTTC

size: -
D: -
V: TRBV28
J: TRBJ2-7
CDR3: CASSPRGVLSYEQYF
DNA: TGTGCCAGCAGTCCTAGGGGGGTGCTGTCCTACGAGCAGTACTTC

size: -
D: TRBD1
V: TRBV28
J: TRBJ2-7
CDR3: CASSTGDRAYEQYF
DNA: TGTGCCAGCAGCACCGGGGACAGGGCCTACGAGCAGTACTTC

size: many
D: TRBD1
V: TRBV10-3
J: TRBJ2-5
CDR3: CAISDRDRVETQYF
DNA: TGTGCCATCAGTGACCGGGACAGGGTGGAGACCCAGTACTTC

size: -
D: TRBD2
V: TRBV12-3/TRBV12-4
J: TRBJ2-4
CDR3: CASRSSGRDIQYF
DNA: TGTGCCAGCAGATCTAGCGGGAGGGACATTCAGTACTTC

size: -
D: -
V: TRBV9
J: TRBJ2-2
CDR3: CASSVKESSGGELFF
DNA: TGTGCCAGCAGCGTAAAGGAATCCTCGGGCGGGGAGCTGTTTTTT

size: -
D: TRBD2
V: TRBV7-9
J: TRBJ2-5
CDR3: CASSLGLIEEETQYF
DNA: TGTGCCAGCAGCCTGGGACTAATCGAGGAAGAGACCCAGTACTTC

size: -
D: TRBD1
V: TRBV20-1
J: TRBJ1-4
CDR3: CSARGQGWNEKLFF
DNA: TGCAGTGCTAGGGGACAGGGTTGGAATGAAAAACTGTTTTTT

size: -
D: -
V: TRBV4-2
J: TRBJ2-7
CDR3: CASSPSGSSASYEQYF
DNA: TGTGCCAGCAGCCCGTCCGGGTCCTCGGCCTCCTACGAGCAGTACTTC

size: -
D: TRBD1
V: TRBV28
J: TRBJ2-5
CDR3: CASNSRQGSEQYF
DNA: TGTGCCAGCAATTCACGACAGGGGAGTGAGCAGTACTTC

size: many
D: TRBD2
V: TRBV5-4
J: TRBJ2-1
CDR3: CASSGRASGSGNEQFF
DNA: TGTGCCAGCAGCGGGCGGGCTAGCGGGAGTGGTAATGAGCAGTTCTTC

size: few
D: -
V: TRBV29-1
J: TRBJ1-5
CDR3: CSVLTGLSNQPQHF
DNA: TGCAGCGTATTAACAGGGTTAAGCAATCAGCCCCAGCATTTT

size: -
D: -
V: TRBV11-2
J: TRBJ2-2
CDR3: CASSFLWTETGELFF
DNA: TGTGCCAGCAGCTTTTTATGGACGGAGACCGGGGAGCTGTTTTTT

size: -
D: -
V: TRBV11-1
J: TRBJ2-1
CDR3: CASSLNDEVQFF
DNA: TGTGCCAGCAGCTTAAATGATGAGGTGCAGTTCTTC

size: -
D: -
V: TRBV29-1
J: TRBJ1-1
CDR3: CSVVGGYLMNTEAFF
DNA: TGCAGCGTTGTAGGAGGGTATCTCATGAACACTGAAGCTTTCTTT

size: -
D: -
V: TRBV4-2
J: TRBJ2-5
CDR3: CASSRRESETQYF
DNA: TGTGCCAGCAGCCGCAGGGAGTCAGAGACCCAGTACTTC

size: -
D: TRBD2
V: TRBV5-4
J: TRBJ2-5
CDR3: CASSPQREEQYF
DNA: TGTGCCAGCAGCCCCCAGCGGGAGGAGCAGTACTTC

size: -
D: TRBD1
V: TRBV18
J: TRBJ1-5
CDR3: CASSPSTGVYQPQHF
DNA: TGTGCCAGCTCACCTTCGACAGGGGTGTATCAGCCCCAGCATTTT

size: -
D: TRBD1
V: TRBV20-1
J: TRBJ1-5
CDR3: CSARAQGAVGNQPQHF
DNA: TGCAGTGCTAGAGCACAGGGGGCCGTTGGCAATCAGCCCCAGCATTTT

size: -
D: -
V: TRBV20-1
J: TRBJ1-2
CDR3: CSAREQGRLFGYTF
DNA: TGCAGTGCTAGAGAGCAGGGTCGGCTTTTTGGCTACACCTTC

size: -
D: -
V: TRBV19
J: TRBJ2-1
CDR3: CASSIAGTKRRNEQFF
DNA: TGTGCCAGTAGTATCGCCGGGACCAAGAGGAGAAATGAGCAGTTCTTC

size: -
D: TRBD1
V: TRBV7-9
J: TRBJ2-3
CDR3: CASSRDRGFADTQYF
DNA: TGTGCCAGCTCCCGGGACAGGGGTTTCGCAGATACGCAGTATTTT